This is a list of T cell receptor beta chains from one sample in a study of cytomegalovirus exposure and HLA in healthy donors. The data were produced by immunoSEQ multiplex PCR, yet TCRdb's version contains in-frame clones alone and is incomplete. Among about 110,000 clones listed, about two thirds were seen once. The sequenced sample consisted of PBMCs. Receptors were obtained from a man aged 25-45 years in good health and CMV-seropositive. Each CDR3 is given with its conserved first and last residue. The D gene is left open where the match is weak. The size of a clone is reported for some rows only, either as once, few or many, or as a class for expanded clones.

>TRBV15|NA|TRBD1|TRBJ2-1
CATSRDLYGTGGFEQFF
TGTGCCACCAGCAGAGATCTTTACGGGACAGGGGGCTTTGAGCAGTTCTTC
>TRBV21-1|NA|NA|TRBJ1-2
CASSKQCRKQGRIGGYTF
TGTGCCAGCAGCAAACAATGTAGGAAACAGGGAAGGATAGGTGGCTACACCTTC
>TRBV5-4|once|TRBD1|TRBJ2-5
CASSQGAMETQYF
TGTGCCAGCAGCCAGGGGGCTATGGAGACCCAGTACTTC
>TRBV5-1|NA|NA|TRBJ1-1
CASSYSQVNTEAFF
TGCGCCAGCAGCTACTCCCAAGTGAACACTGAAGCTTTCTTT
>TRBV5-1|NA|NA|TRBJ1-6
CASSFGGDGSPLHF
TGCGCCAGCAGCTTTGGGGGGGATGGTTCACCCCTCCACTTT
>TRBV4-3|NA|TRBD1|TRBJ1-5
CASSQVHRGNQPQHF
TGCGCCAGCAGCCAAGTTCACAGGGGAAATCAGCCCCAGCATTTT
>TRBV10-3|NA|TRBD2|TRBJ2-5
CAIRSGTSGKQTQYF
TGTGCCATCAGGTCCGGGACTAGCGGGAAACAGACCCAGTACTTC
>TRBV6-6|NA|TRBD1|TRBJ1-5
CASRRTGDNQPQHF
TGTGCCAGCAGAAGGACAGGGGACAATCAGCCCCAGCATTTT
>TRBV27|few|NA|TRBJ2-6
CASSQDSSGANVLTF
TGTGCCAGCAGTCAGGACAGCTCTGGGGCCAACGTCCTGACTTTC
>TRBV5-1|NA|NA|TRBJ1-4
CASSGGAGAGLNEKLFF
TGCGCCAGCAGCGGGGGGGCAGGGGCCGGCCTTAATGAAAAACTGTTTTTT
>TRBV4-1|NA|TRBD2|TRBJ2-3
CASSREAGVTDTQYF
TGCGCCAGCAGCAGAGAAGCGGGAGTAACAGATACGCAGTATTTT
>TRBV5-1|NA|TRBD2|TRBJ2-3
CASSLGTGGKQADTQYF
TGCGCCAGCAGCTTAGGAACGGGGGGGAAGCAGGCAGATACGCAGTATTTT
>TRBV28|NA|NA|TRBJ2-3
CASTPQGSDTQYF
TGTGCCAGCACCCCCCAGGGTTCGGATACGCAGTATTTT
>TRBV28|NA|TRBD1|TRBJ1-2
CASSRGTGPNYGYTF
TGTGCCAGCAGCCGAGGGACAGGGCCTAACTATGGCTACACCTTC
>TRBV19|NA|NA|TRBJ2-2
CASSVRATGELFF
TGTGCCAGTAGTGTGAGGGCAACCGGGGAGCTGTTTTTT
>TRBV10-2|few|NA|TRBJ1-2
CASSDETNYGYTF
TGCGCCAGCAGTGATGAGACAAACTATGGCTACACCTTC
>TRBV6-1|NA|NA|TRBJ2-7
CASSDGTPRDSYEQYF
TGTGCCAGCAGTGACGGGACACCGAGAGACTCCTACGAGCAGTACTTC
>TRBV19|NA|NA|TRBJ1-1
CASSMLANTEAFF
TGTGCCAGTAGTATGTTAGCGAACACTGAAGCTTTCTTT
>TRBV30|NA|TRBD1|TRBJ1-3
CAWSVKGAGNTIYF
TGTGCCTGGAGTGTCAAGGGGGCCGGAAACACCATATATTTT
>TRBV4-2|NA|TRBD2|TRBJ2-3
CASSQDSSGDYKDTQYF
TGTGCCAGCAGCCAAGACTCTAGCGGGGACTATAAAGATACGCAGTATTTT
>TRBV29-1|NA|NA|TRBJ1-1
CSVEGGDTEAFF
TGCAGCGTTGAGGGGGGAGACACTGAAGCTTTCTTT
>TRBV7-9|once|NA|TRBJ2-7
CASSLEAVPAYEQYF
TGTGCCAGCAGCTTAGAGGCGGTCCCCGCCTACGAGCAGTACTTC
>TRBV27|NA|TRBD1|TRBJ2-1
CASSSGQGPYNEQFF
TGTGCCAGCAGTTCGGGACAGGGTCCCTACAATGAGCAGTTCTTC
>TRBV4-1|NA|NA|TRBJ2-2
CASSQGRGTGELFF
TGCGCCAGCAGCCAAGGACGGGGCACCGGGGAGCTGTTTTTT
>TRBV5-6|few|TRBD1|TRBJ2-1
CASSSDRVEQFF
TGTGCCAGCAGTTCCGACAGGGTCGAGCAGTTCTTC
>TRBV5-4|NA|NA|TRBJ2-2
CASSLTLPGELFF
TGTGCCAGCAGCCTGACATTGCCCGGGGAGCTGTTTTTT
>TRBV4-1|NA|TRBD2|TRBJ2-1
CASSQDLLMRRGGRYNEQFF
TGCGCCAGCAGCCAAGATCTTTTAATGCGGCGGGGGGGCCGGTACAATGAGCAGTTCTTC
>TRBV30|NA|NA|TRBJ1-5
CAWTGNSNQPQHF
TGTGCCTGGACAGGGAATAGCAATCAGCCCCAGCATTTT